The source of this T cell receptor beta chain is a study of T cell repertoires in cytomegalovirus infection. About the research overall: It was recently identified HLA-C-restricted and well-studied HLA-B-restricted CMV epitopes that the study used. Public TCR beta signatures marked donors with CMV infection and the matching HLA. Overall study results and limits: Cumulative frequency (of public TCR beta family members) identified carriers of CMV plus the relevant HLA. HLA-C-restricted CMV-specific TCR beta clonotypes were dominant in the ex vivo response.

One entry per CDR3 protein results from TCRdb running MiXCR on the reads. This table holds a few hundred thousand distinct CDR3 sequences, 42% found once. The CDR3 extends over 18 amino acids. Per the germline V gene, CDR1 is MDHEN and CDR2 is SYDVKM. The J segment lost 4 bases and the V segment lost 0 bases, leaving 13 bases of the junction unmatched. This clonotype turned up a few times. Its antigen remains unknown. The chain uses TRBV28 and TRBJ1-2; 8 bases fit TRBD1. The sequencing here drew on cultured PBMCs, taken from culture after CMV antigen stimulation. This receptor was obtained from a human donor in good health (CMV status not recorded). Some clones in this sample may be carry-over from other donors' samples. The CDR3 bases are TGTGCCAGCAGTTTATGGCTCGACGGGACAGGAGAAACCTATGGCTACACCTTC. It encodes CASSLWLDGTGETYGYTF.